This T cell receptor beta chain was sequenced in a study of blood T cell repertoires in COVID-19. Background on the study: The origin of the acute and convalescent COVID-19 samples was the United States, Italy and Spain. Sources were T cells, B-cell-depleted T cells, or PBMCs; the material itself was cDNA or gDNA.

With V trimmed by 7 bases and J by 7 bases, 7 bases remained unmatched. The CDR3 length is 13 residues. In germline, CDR1 is SQVTM, CDR2 ANQGSEA. Original methodology: Amplification with reference gene primers provided the estimates of nucleated cell counts. Method: immunoSEQ multiplex PCR; TCRdb's copy keeps in-frame clones and lacks some. Clone size and V and J calls were adopted from that table, with D and trimming inferred from the DNA. Of over 65,000 clones in the sample, 82% are singletons; the top ten hold roughly 15%. Source material: peripheral blood. The chain couples TRBV29-1 to TRBJ1-2; the match to TRBD1 covers 12 bases. The receptor was isolated from a man of 80 years or more with active COVID-19. CDR3 protein: CSGGGQGALGYTF. CDR3 coding DNA: TGCAGCGGCGGGGGACAGGGGGCGCTTGGCTACACCTTC.